These 22 T cell receptor beta chains came from one sample sequenced in a study of T cells after yellow fever vaccination. Using its own MiXCR run on the 5' RACE reads, TCRdb lists one record per CDR3 protein. The table lists some 300,000 distinct CDR3 sequences, approximately 8% of them singletons, with 3% to 4% in the top ten. Sequencing used CD4+ T cells sorted from PBMCs, obtained 5 days after the yellow fever booster vaccination. These receptors were taken from a man between 18 and 35 years old who received the YFV17D yellow fever vaccine.

V usage is TRBV6-5 and J usage is TRBJ1-4; no reliable D call. This CDR3 has 14 amino acids. Germline-derived CDR1 and CDR2 are MNHEY and SVGAGI. V was cut by 2 bases and J by 3 bases, with 7 bases left in between. This chain's CDR3 is CASSYLGSNEKLFF. DNA of the CDR3: TGTGCCAGCAGTTACCTAGGATCTAATGAAAAACTGTTTTTT.

This clonotype was detected a few times. This chain links TRBV7-3 with TRBJ2-5; either TRBD1 or TRBD2 may supply D (5 bases each). CDR1 and CDR2 from the germline V gene are SGHTA and FQGTGA. The CDR3 sequence is 13 residues long. V was clipped by 6 bases and J by 1 base, with 9 bases between them. The CDR3 is CASSAGAQETQYF. The CDR3 DNA reads TGTGCCAGCAGTGCCGGGGCCCAAGAGACCCAGTACTTC.

The chain joins TRBV24-1 to TRBJ1-6, with unresolved D. The V end was cut by 4 bases, the J end by 0 bases, with 9 bases between. Per the germline V gene, CDR1 is KGHDR and CDR2 is SFDVKD. The CDR3 has 16 amino acids. CDR3 sequence: CATSDLEGSYNSPLHF. The CDR3 DNA reads as TGTGCCACCAGTGACTTAGAGGGCTCCTATAATTCACCCCTCCACTTT.

Concerning this clonotype itself: This could be a read error, since a much larger clone is one nucleotide away. This chain joins TRBV27 and TRBJ2-2; possibly TRBD1 for D (6 bases). This CDR3 region has 15 residues. Germline V gene data show CDR1 as MNHEY and CDR2 as SMNVEV (reference sequence). The CDR3 DNA reads as TGTGCCAGCAGTACCGACAGGCCGAACACCGGGGAGCGGTTTTTT. Translated: CASSTDRPNTGERFF.

This clonotype occurred a few times. This chain connects TRBV7-2 to TRBJ2-1; D perhaps matches TRBD2 (5 bases). The CDR3 has 15 amino acids. Trimming removed 5 bases at V and 0 bases at J, with 11 bases between. Looked up from germline, CDR1 is SGHTA and CDR2 is FQGNSA. CDR3 region: CASSPDWSSYNEQFF. CDR3 sequence (DNA): TGTGCCAGCAGCCCGGACTGGAGCTCCTACAATGAGCAGTTCTTC.

This clonotype was seen a handful of times. This chain links TRBV6-6 with TRBJ1-4, with D unresolved. This CDR3 comprises 14 residues. Germline CDR1 MNHNY, CDR2 SVGAGI (reference sequence). Trimming took off 4 bases at V and 6 bases at J, with 12 bases between the two ends. The DNA for the CDR3 is TGTGCCAGCAGTTTCGGATTGCCTGATGAAAAACTGTTTTTT. Residues: CASSFGLPDEKLFF.

This rearrangement joins TRBV27 to TRBJ1-6; 7 bases fit TRBD1. V gave up 4 bases and J gave up 0 bases; unmatched junction bases: 6. Germline CDR1 is MNHEY and CDR2 is SMNVEV (reference sequence). The length of the CDR3 is 17 residues. The CDR3 DNA reads as TGTGCCAGCAGTTACAGGGGCCTAAGCTCCTATAATTCACCCCTCCACTTT. Amino acid sequence: CASSYRGLSSYNSPLHF.

In this sample, this clonotype turned up a few times. The chain has TRBV12-3 or TRBV12-4 and TRBJ1-2; TRBD1 matches at 7 bases. V gave up 6 bases and J gave up 9 bases; unmatched junction bases: 10. The CDR3 is made up of 13 amino acids. The CDR3 reads CASSGDSYTRYTF. CDR3 DNA: TGTGCCAGCAGCGGGGACAGCTACACTCGCTACACCTTC.

The chain joins TRBV5-1 to TRBJ2-6; the match to TRBD2 covers 8 bases. This CDR3 is built from 17 residues. Germline CDR1 reads SGHRS; CDR2 reads YFSETQ. V trimming: 3 bases; J trimming: 3 bases; junction bases outside the gene matches: 8. CDR3 residues: CASSSGGTSFGANVLTF. The CDR3, as DNA: TGCGCCAGCAGCTCGGGAGGGACAAGCTTTGGGGCCAACGTCCTGACTTTC.

This clonotype was recorded a few times. The genes are TRBV5-1 and TRBJ2-3; possibly TRBD1 for D (6 bases). The CDR3 loop spans 15 amino acids. The ends were cut back, 2 bases at V and 1 base at J, with 11 bases in the middle. Germline V gives CDR1 SGHRS, CDR2 YFSETQ. CDR3: CASSFRDIRTDTQYF. DNA for the CDR3: TGCGCCAGCAGCTTCCGGGACATTCGCACAGATACGCAGTATTTT. Full variable domain (missing parts from reference TRBV5-1 and TRBJ2-3): KAGVTQTPRYLIKTRGQQVTLSCSPISGHRSVSWYQQTPGQGLQFLFEYFSETQRNKGNFPGRFSGRQFSNSRSEMNVSTLELGDSALYLCASSFRDIRTDTQYFGPGTRLTVL.

This chain joins TRBV12-3 or TRBV12-4 and TRBJ2-1; TRBD2 matches at 8 bases. V shed 6 bases, J shed 10 bases, and the junction held 8 bases outside the gene matches. The CDR3 extends over 13 amino acids. Here the CDR3 reads CASSSGGGLEQFF. The DNA of the CDR3 is TGTGCCAGCAGCTCGGGAGGGGGGCTCGAGCAGTTCTTC.

The V call is TRBV6-2 or TRBV6-3, the J call TRBJ2-7; possibly TRBD1 for D (6 bases). The germline gives CDR1 MNHEY, CDR2 SVGEGT. The length of the CDR3 is 15 residues. Trimming took off 9 bases at V and 5 bases at J, with 23 bases between the two ends. CDR3 amino acids: CARSTGSWHLDEQYV. The CDR3 DNA is TGTGCCAGAAGCACAGGGTCGTGGCACTTGGACGAGCAGTACGTC.

This clonotype has a count of ten or more. The chain couples TRBV4-1 to TRBJ2-5; D call uncertain. V shed 3 bases and J shed 5 bases, with 13 bases lying between them. The CDR3 extends over 14 amino acids. Germline CDR1 is MGHRA and CDR2 is YSYEKL. CDR3 region: CASSHHSPGETQYF. Written as DNA, the CDR3 is TGCGCCAGCAGCCACCACAGTCCCGGGGAGACCCAGTACTTC.

This chain connects TRBV7-2 to TRBJ1-2; D is ambiguous. Trimming cost V 2 bases and J 4 bases, with 11 bases left between them. This CDR3 contains 14 residues. Germline V gene sequence: CDR1 SGHTA, CDR2 FQGNSA. The DNA for the CDR3 is TGTGCCAGCAGCTTAAGTCCAGATTTCTATGGCTACACCTTC. Encoded protein: CASSLSPDFYGYTF.

This clonotype turned up a few times. This chain links TRBV7-6 with TRBJ1-3; D not certain. Trimming shortened V by 4 bases and J by 9 bases, and 19 bases separated the two germline ends. This CDR3 contains 15 residues. Germline CDR1 SGHVS, CDR2 FNYEAQ. In DNA, the CDR3 is TGTGCCAGCAGCTCAGAAGGCCTGGCGTTGGGCACCATATATTTT. It yields the protein CASSSEGLALGTIYF.

The sample holds many counts of this clonotype. The chain couples TRBV6-6 to TRBJ2-1; D is perhaps TRBD1 (6 bases). Germline V gives CDR1 MNHNY, CDR2 SVGAGI (reference sequence). The CDR3 spans 15 residues. V dropped 6 bases and J dropped 2 bases, with 14 bases sitting between them. In nucleotides, the CDR3 is TGTGCCAGCAGAACTCGGACAGCAACCTACAATGAGCAGTTCTTC. Its translation is CASRTRTATYNEQFF.

The sample holds a few counts of this clonotype. This rearrangement joins TRBV10-3 to TRBJ2-5; unclear D gene. This CDR3 is built from 16 residues. The V gene lost 2 bases and the J gene lost 2 bases, with 15 bases spanning the gap. Per the germline V gene, CDR1 is ENHRY and CDR2 is SYGVKD. The CDR3 bases are TGTGCCATCAGTGAGGTCCCAAAAGGCCAGCAAGAGACCCAGTACTTC. It yields the protein CAISEVPKGQQETQYF.

The chain links TRBV9 to TRBJ1-2; no reliable D call. CDR3 length: 12 amino acids. V lost 3 bases and J 5 bases, leaving 8 bases between the germline ends. Germline assignment: CDR1 SGDLS and CDR2 YYNGEE. CDR3 loop: CASSAEQYGYTF. The CDR3 region has the DNA TGTGCCAGCAGCGCTGAACAGTATGGCTACACCTTC.

This clonotype occurred many times. The chain recombines TRBV6-5 with TRBJ1-2; D not resolved. V was clipped by 0 bases and J by 5 bases, with 13 bases between them. The CDR3 contains 15 residues. Germline V gene data show CDR1 as MNHEY and CDR2 as SVGAGI. As DNA, the CDR3 is TGTGCCAGCAGTTACTCGAGTGGGCCAGCTTATGGCTACACCTTC. It specifies CASSYSSGPAYGYTF.

This chain connects TRBV12-3 or TRBV12-4 to TRBJ2-7, with D maybe TRBD2 (7 bases). Trimming took 6 bases from V and 3 from J, leaving 21 bases between them. The length of the CDR3 is 16 residues. CDR3 protein: CASSHTLGGAHYEQYF. CDR3 bases: TGTGCCAGCAGCCATACGCTGGGGGGGGCCCACTACGAGCAGTACTTC.

The chain is built from TRBV7-9 and TRBJ2-2; no reliable D call. V was clipped by 5 bases and J by 6 bases, with 13 bases between them. CDR1 SEHNR and CDR2 FQNEAQ come from the germline V gene (reference sequence). CDR3 size: 14 residues. The CDR3 sequence is CASSPRFVAGELFF. CDR3 coding DNA: TGTGCCAGCAGCCCCCGGTTCGTAGCCGGGGAGCTGTTTTTT.

The table lists this clonotype with a few counts. The chain recombines TRBV27 with TRBJ2-5, with 13 bases fitting TRBD2. This CDR3 is 17 amino acids long. With 3 bases clipped from V and 2 bases from J, the junction kept 6 bases outside the gene matches. Germline CDR1 is MNHEY and CDR2 is SMNVEV (reference sequence). The CDR3 region is CASSFKGTSGDQETQYF. In nucleotides, the CDR3 is TGTGCCAGCAGTTTCAAAGGGACTAGCGGGGATCAAGAGACCCAGTACTTC.